The sequence of this TCR beta chain was determined in a study of T-cell reconstitution after alpha-beta-depleted transplantation in children. Study results and caveats: Newly produced T cells mostly provided counts and TCRbeta diversity after one year, as hyperexpanded clones declined.

The CDR3 has 15 amino acids. The germline V gene has CDR1 MNHNS and CDR2 SASEGT. V shed 5 bases and J 3 bases; nucleotides not matched to a gene: 6. This clonotype has only a few counts. No antigen is known for it. Library preparation (for TCRbeta) was performed with unique molecular identifiers. TCRdb re-called the PCR reads through MiXCR, storing one row per CDR3 protein. This sample has almost 500,000 distinct CDR3 sequences; about 10% occur once, and the top ten carry roughly 2.1%. This specimen consisted of PBMCs, obtained before TCRalphabeta/CD19-depleted stem cell transplant. The clonotype comes from a child aged 2 to 10 with inherited bone marrow failure, due to receive a stem cell transplant. The chain joins TRBV6-1 to TRBJ2-7; 11 positions agree with TRBD2. DNA for the CDR3: TGTGCCAGCAGTAGAACGGGACTAGCGGTCTACGAGCAGTACTTC. Residues: CASSRTGLAVYEQYF.